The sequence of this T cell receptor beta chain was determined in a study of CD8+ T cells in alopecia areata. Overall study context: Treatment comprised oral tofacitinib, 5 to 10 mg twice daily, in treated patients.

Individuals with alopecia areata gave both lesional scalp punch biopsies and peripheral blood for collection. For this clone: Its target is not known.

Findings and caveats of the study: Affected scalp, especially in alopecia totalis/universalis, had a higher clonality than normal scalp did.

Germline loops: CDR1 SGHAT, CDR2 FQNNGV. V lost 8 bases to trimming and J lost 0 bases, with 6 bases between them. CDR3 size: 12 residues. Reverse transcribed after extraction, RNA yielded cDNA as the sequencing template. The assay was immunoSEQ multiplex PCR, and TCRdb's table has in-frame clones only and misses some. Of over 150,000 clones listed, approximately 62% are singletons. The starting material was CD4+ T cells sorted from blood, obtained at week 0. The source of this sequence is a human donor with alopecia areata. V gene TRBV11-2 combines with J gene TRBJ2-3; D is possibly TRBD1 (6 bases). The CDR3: CASGQSTDTQYF. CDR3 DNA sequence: TGTGCCAGCGGACAGAGCACAGATACGCAGTATTTT.